This TCR beta chain originates from a study of T cells in Graves' hyperthyroidism and ophthalmopathy. Study results and caveats: Most thyroid clonotypes expanded above 0.001 were also detected in blood.

RNA transcripts gave rise to amplified TCR beta CDR3 regions. The study used the HTBI primer set for a first-round RT-PCR of the TCR CDR3. MiXCR, run by TCRdb on the multiplex PCR reads, gives a single entry per CDR3 protein. The repertoire holds around 500,000 distinct CDR3 sequences, with roughly 14% as singletons. This clonotype turned up a few times. What it recognizes is unknown. Sequenced input: blood. The sequence was collected from a woman younger than 35 with Graves' hyperthyroidism.

The CDR3 reads CASSRTVPGLAGLTDEQFF. DNA for the CDR3: TGTGCCAGCAGTAGAACCGTCCCGGGACTAGCGGGCCTGACCGATGAGCAGTTCTTC. The genes are TRBV2 and TRBJ2-1; TRBD2 agrees at 12 bases. V lost 5 bases, J lost 8 bases, and 19 bases stayed unmatched. The CDR3 length is 19 residues. Germline lookup yields CDR1 SNHLY and CDR2 FYNNEI.